This is a list of T cell receptor beta chains from one sample in a study of CD8 T cells in ankylosing spondylitis. One entry per CDR3 protein results from TCRdb running MiXCR on the 5' RACE reads. The table lists around 300,000 distinct CDR3 sequences, roughly 20% of them singletons. Sequenced input: blood, either unsorted or a sorted T cell fraction (not recorded which). All receptors derive from a female donor with ankylosing spondylitis or in good health (not recorded which). Each CDR3 is given with its conserved first and last residue. A D gene is named only where the DNA matches it firmly. A row's size may be missing; if present it is once, few, many or a size class.

v_call: TRBV29-1
clone_size: .
d_call: TRBD1
j_call: TRBJ1-1
cdr3_nt: TGCAGCGTGGAGACAGGGTGGGTTTCTGGGACTGAAGCTTTCTTT
cdr3_aa: CSVETGWVSGTEAFF

v_call: TRBV9
clone_size: few
d_call: .
j_call: TRBJ2-3
cdr3_nt: TGTGCCAGCAGCGCTCCAGCAGGGACAGATACGCAGTATTTT
cdr3_aa: CASSAPAGTDTQYF

v_call: TRBV7-6
clone_size: .
d_call: TRBD2
j_call: TRBJ2-7
cdr3_nt: TGTGCCAGCAGCTCTGGACTAGAGTACGAGCAGTACTTC
cdr3_aa: CASSSGLEYEQYF

v_call: TRBV18
clone_size: .
d_call: TRBD1
j_call: TRBJ2-6
cdr3_nt: TGTGCCAGCTCACAGGGACAGGGCTCTGGGGCCAACGTCCTGACTTTC
cdr3_aa: CASSQGQGSGANVLTF

v_call: TRBV18
clone_size: few
d_call: .
j_call: TRBJ2-7
cdr3_nt: TGTGCCAGCTCACCCCAGGACTACGAGCAGTACTTC
cdr3_aa: CASSPQDYEQYF

v_call: TRBV5-8
clone_size: .
d_call: .
j_call: TRBJ1-4
cdr3_nt: TGTGCCAGCAGCTTTCGGGAGAGGACGGTAAAACTGTTTTTT
cdr3_aa: CASSFRERTVKLFF

v_call: TRBV20-1
clone_size: many
d_call: .
j_call: TRBJ2-1
cdr3_nt: TGCAGTGCTAGACCTCCGGTGGTCTCCTACAATGAGCAGTTCTTC
cdr3_aa: CSARPPVVSYNEQFF

v_call: TRBV24-1
clone_size: few
d_call: .
j_call: TRBJ2-1
cdr3_nt: TGTGCCACCAGTGACCCCCCTAGGAGGGTGCAGTTCTTC
cdr3_aa: CATSDPPRRVQFF

v_call: TRBV7-9
clone_size: few
d_call: .
j_call: TRBJ2-6
cdr3_nt: TGTGCCAGCCCCCGACCTCTCCTCTCTGGGGCCAACGTCCTGACTTTC
cdr3_aa: CASPRPLLSGANVLTF

v_call: TRBV10-3
clone_size: few
d_call: .
j_call: TRBJ2-7
cdr3_nt: TGTGCCATCAGTGAAGGTGGCACCTACGAGCAGTACTTC
cdr3_aa: CAISEGGTYEQYF

v_call: TRBV12-3/TRBV12-4
clone_size: many
d_call: TRBD2
j_call: TRBJ2-7
cdr3_nt: TGTGCCAGCAGTTTACTAGCGGGAGCCCACGAGCAGTACTTC
cdr3_aa: CASSLLAGAHEQYF

v_call: TRBV4-3
clone_size: few
d_call: TRBD1
j_call: TRBJ1-1
cdr3_nt: TGCGCCAGCAGCCTGGGTACTCAGGACAGGGTTGCTTTCTTT
cdr3_aa: CASSLGTQDRVAFF

v_call: TRBV29-1
clone_size: .
d_call: .
j_call: TRBJ2-7
cdr3_nt: TGCAGCGTTGCCACAGGTTCCCCTAGAGAGCAGTACTTC
cdr3_aa: CSVATGSPREQYF

v_call: TRBV29-1
clone_size: many
d_call: TRBD1
j_call: TRBJ2-5
cdr3_nt: TGCAGCGTTGTCGTAGGGGGCGAAGAGACCCAGTACTTC
cdr3_aa: CSVVVGGEETQYF

v_call: TRBV10-3
clone_size: many
d_call: .
j_call: TRBJ2-3
cdr3_nt: TGTGCCATCAGTGAGGCAGATACGCAGTATTTT
cdr3_aa: CAISEADTQYF

v_call: TRBV5-1
clone_size: many
d_call: TRBD2
j_call: TRBJ2-1
cdr3_nt: TGCGCCAGCAGCTTGGTTTTAGCGGGAGACAATGAGCAGTTCTTC
cdr3_aa: CASSLVLAGDNEQFF

v_call: TRBV20-1
clone_size: .
d_call: TRBD2
j_call: TRBJ2-1
cdr3_nt: TGCAGTGCCCCCGGGACTAGCGGCGTTGAGCAGTTCTTC
cdr3_aa: CSAPGTSGVEQFF

v_call: TRBV4-3
clone_size: few
d_call: TRBD1
j_call: TRBJ1-6
cdr3_nt: TGCGCCAGCAGCCGCACCGGGACAGCTAATAATTCACCCCTCCACTTT
cdr3_aa: CASSRTGTANNSPLHF

v_call: TRBV9
clone_size: .
d_call: .
j_call: TRBJ2-7
cdr3_nt: TGTGCCAGCAGCGTAAATCCTATACCCTCCTACGAGCAGTACTTC
cdr3_aa: CASSVNPIPSYEQYF

v_call: TRBV12-3/TRBV12-4
clone_size: .
d_call: .
j_call: TRBJ2-4
cdr3_nt: TGTGCCAGCACCCTTGGGTCAAAAAACATTCAGTACTTC
cdr3_aa: CASTLGSKNIQYF

v_call: TRBV10-1
clone_size: many
d_call: .
j_call: TRBJ2-1
cdr3_nt: TGCGCCAGCATGGAAGGGCCGAACAATGAGCAGTTCTTC
cdr3_aa: CASMEGPNNEQFF

v_call: TRBV20-1
clone_size: many
d_call: .
j_call: TRBJ2-3
cdr3_nt: TGCAGTGCTAATAGCGGCACAGATACGCAGTATTTT
cdr3_aa: CSANSGTDTQYF

v_call: TRBV20-1
clone_size: .
d_call: .
j_call: TRBJ2-1
cdr3_nt: TGCAGTGCTCATGGCAATAACAATGAGCAGTTCTTC
cdr3_aa: CSAHGNNNEQFF

v_call: TRBV29-1
clone_size: .
d_call: .
j_call: TRBJ1-4
cdr3_nt: TGCAGCGGCCGGGAAAACGGCGAAAAACTGTTTTTT
cdr3_aa: CSGRENGEKLFF

v_call: TRBV10-3
clone_size: .
d_call: TRBD1
j_call: TRBJ1-5
cdr3_nt: TGTGCCATCAGTGAGTCGACCAGGGGGCAGGGTCAGCCCCAGCATTTT
cdr3_aa: CAISESTRGQGQPQHF

v_call: TRBV20-1
clone_size: .
d_call: TRBD2
j_call: TRBJ2-1
cdr3_nt: TGCAGTGCTATCCTAGCGGGAGGTGGGTACAATGAGCAGTTCTTC
cdr3_aa: CSAILAGGGYNEQFF

v_call: TRBV2
clone_size: few
d_call: TRBD1
j_call: TRBJ2-1
cdr3_nt: TGTGCCAGCAGTTGGACAGGGGGGCCCCTCTCCTACAATGAGCAGTTCTTC
cdr3_aa: CASSWTGGPLSYNEQFF

v_call: TRBV6-5
clone_size: .
d_call: .
j_call: TRBJ1-2
cdr3_nt: TGTGCCAGCAGTTATCGCGGTGGCTATGGCTACACCTTC
cdr3_aa: CASSYRGGYGYTF

v_call: TRBV6-5
clone_size: .
d_call: .
j_call: TRBJ2-5
cdr3_nt: TGTGCCAGCAGTCGTCTTGGGACCCAGTACTTC
cdr3_aa: CASSRLGTQYF

v_call: TRBV6-1
clone_size: .
d_call: .
j_call: TRBJ1-3
cdr3_nt: TGTGCCAGCAGTGAAGCCCACGGTTCTGCAAACACCATATATTTT
cdr3_aa: CASSEAHGSANTIYF